These T cell receptor beta chains were read from a single sample in a study of T cell responses to AZD1222 COVID-19 vaccine. The data were produced by immunoSEQ multiplex PCR, yet TCRdb's version contains in-frame clones alone and is incomplete. The data show approximately 120,000 clones, around nine tenths seen once. Sequenced here: peripheral blood, sampled on day 0 of AZD1222 vaccination. Receptors originate from an adult in good health. Both conserved end residues are part of each CDR3. The D gene is left open where the match is weak. Clone size is not always given. Where it is, it says once, few, many or a class for expanded clones.

abundance: NA; d_gene: NA; j_gene: TRBJ1-2; v_gene: TRBV12-3/TRBV12-4; CDR3aa: CASTLEGGRGYTF; CDR3nt: TGTGCCAGCACCCTCGAGGGGGGCAGGGGCTACACCTTC
abundance: NA; d_gene: NA; j_gene: TRBJ2-5; v_gene: TRBV5-6; CDR3aa: CASSHEHQETQYF; CDR3nt: TGTGCCAGCAGCCACGAGCACCAAGAGACCCAGTACTTC
abundance: NA; d_gene: NA; j_gene: TRBJ2-7; v_gene: TRBV7-2; CDR3aa: CASSSITGDYEQYF; CDR3nt: TGTGCCAGCAGCTCAATTACAGGAGACTACGAGCAGTACTTC
abundance: NA; d_gene: NA; j_gene: TRBJ1-3; v_gene: TRBV7-2; CDR3aa: CASSLGTALSGNTIYF; CDR3nt: TGTGCCAGCAGCTTAGGGACTGCACTCTCTGGAAACACCATATATTTT
abundance: NA; d_gene: NA; j_gene: TRBJ2-2; v_gene: TRBV7-9; CDR3aa: CASSSYPQTKNTGELFF; CDR3nt: TGTGCCAGCAGCTCCTATCCTCAGACAAAGAACACCGGGGAGCTGTTTTTT
abundance: NA; d_gene: NA; j_gene: TRBJ1-5; v_gene: TRBV4-1; CDR3aa: CASSQVSQGIGSNQPQHF; CDR3nt: TGCGCCAGCAGCCAAGTGTCTCAGGGAATTGGCAGCAATCAGCCCCAGCATTTT
abundance: NA; d_gene: NA; j_gene: TRBJ1-6; v_gene: TRBV5-1; CDR3aa: CASSFNGSPLHF; CDR3nt: TGCGCCAGCAGCTTTAACGGTTCACCCCTCCACTTT
abundance: NA; d_gene: TRBD1; j_gene: TRBJ2-5; v_gene: TRBV4-1; CDR3aa: CASSQVWGQGETQYF; CDR3nt: TGCGCCAGCAGCCAAGTGTGGGGACAGGGGGAGACCCAGTACTTC
abundance: NA; d_gene: NA; j_gene: TRBJ2-5; v_gene: TRBV25-1; CDR3aa: CATEDLGVETQYF; CDR3nt: TGTGCCACCGAAGATTTGGGGGTCGAGACCCAGTACTTC
abundance: once; d_gene: NA; j_gene: TRBJ1-4; v_gene: TRBV4-3; CDR3aa: CASSQDGWAGNEKLFF; CDR3nt: TGCGCCAGCAGCCAAGATGGTTGGGCAGGGAATGAAAAACTGTTTTTT
abundance: once; d_gene: TRBD1; j_gene: TRBJ2-7; v_gene: TRBV5-4; CDR3aa: CASSLRQGAGEQYF; CDR3nt: TGTGCCAGCAGCTTGAGGCAGGGGGCAGGTGAGCAGTACTTC
abundance: NA; d_gene: NA; j_gene: TRBJ2-3; v_gene: TRBV3-1/TRBV3-2; CDR3aa: CASSLTNGPDTQYF; CDR3nt: TGTGCCAGCAGCCTGACGAATGGACCGGATACGCAGTATTTT
abundance: NA; d_gene: TRBD1; j_gene: TRBJ1-2; v_gene: TRBV6-1; CDR3aa: CASSEIVWGQNYGYTF; CDR3nt: TGTGCCAGCAGTGAAATCGTATGGGGACAGAACTATGGCTACACCTTC
abundance: NA; d_gene: NA; j_gene: TRBJ1-2; v_gene: TRBV6-5; CDR3aa: CASSYRDPMGYTF; CDR3nt: TGTGCCAGCAGTTATAGAGACCCCATGGGCTACACCTTC
abundance: NA; d_gene: NA; j_gene: TRBJ1-5; v_gene: TRBV7-9; CDR3aa: CASSQGQITQPQHF; CDR3nt: TGTGCCAGCAGCCAAGGACAGATCACTCAGCCCCAGCATTTT
abundance: NA; d_gene: NA; j_gene: TRBJ2-2; v_gene: TRBV7-2; CDR3aa: CASSPRVAGTGELFF; CDR3nt: TGTGCCAGCAGCCCCCGCGTAGCTGGGACCGGGGAGCTGTTTTTT
abundance: NA; d_gene: NA; j_gene: TRBJ1-4; v_gene: TRBV6-5; CDR3aa: CASSFTGPTNEKLFF; CDR3nt: TGTGCCAGTAGTTTCACAGGCCCAACTAATGAAAAACTGTTTTTT
abundance: NA; d_gene: NA; j_gene: TRBJ2-7; v_gene: TRBV6-5; CDR3aa: CASSYGSGSYEQYF; CDR3nt: TGTGCCAGCAGTTACGGGAGCGGCTCGTACGAGCAGTACTTC
abundance: NA; d_gene: NA; j_gene: TRBJ2-1; v_gene: TRBV6-5; CDR3aa: CASSRDAYNEQFF; CDR3nt: TGTGCCAGCAGTCGGGACGCTTACAATGAGCAGTTCTTC
abundance: NA; d_gene: NA; j_gene: TRBJ2-2; v_gene: TRBV19; CDR3aa: CASSMAGSTGELFF; CDR3nt: TGTGCCAGTAGTATGGCAGGGTCCACCGGGGAGCTGTTTTTT
abundance: NA; d_gene: TRBD1; j_gene: TRBJ2-2; v_gene: TRBV19; CDR3aa: CASSLRTGPRTGELFF; CDR3nt: TGTGCCAGTAGTCTCAGGACAGGGCCGCGCACCGGGGAGCTGTTTTTT
abundance: NA; d_gene: TRBD1; j_gene: TRBJ2-7; v_gene: TRBV19; CDR3aa: CASRVRDSSYEQYF; CDR3nt: TGTGCCAGTAGAGTTAGGGACAGTTCTTACGAGCAGTACTTC